The 23 T cell receptor beta chains below all came from one sample that was sequenced in a study of cytomegalovirus exposure and HLA in healthy donors. Amplification used 60 Vbeta primers and 13 Jbeta primers. Libraries were prepared by immunoSEQ multiplex PCR; TCRdb keeps only in-frame clonotypes and omits some of them. The table lists approximately 190,000 clones, under 70% of them singletons. Source material: PBMCs. These receptors all stem from a middle-aged man in good health and CMV-seropositive.

The chain combines TRBV25-1 with TRBJ2-5, with TRBD1 identical over 8 bases. The closer fit of TRBJ2-7 to the DNA end suggests the J call may be wrong. CDR1 is MGHDK, CDR2 SYGVNS, per germline. The CDR3 spans 14 residues. This CDR3 reads CASSPGTGPYEQYF. The CDR3 DNA sequence: TGTGCCAGCAGTCCCGGGACAGGACCCTACGAGCAGTACTTC.

This chain links TRBV6-1 with TRBJ2-5; D is undetermined. The germline gives CDR1 MNHNS, CDR2 SASEGT. The V end lost 6 bases, the J end lost 0 bases, and 5 bases lay between the germline ends. The CDR3 has 12 amino acids. The CDR3 spells CASSQYQETQYF. In DNA, the CDR3 is TGTGCCAGCAGCCAGTACCAAGAGACCCAGTACTTC.

The chain couples TRBV6-5 to TRBJ1-4, with 7 nucleotides matching TRBD1. The germline CDR1 and CDR2 sequences are MNHEY and SVGAGI. The CDR3 consists of 15 residues. Trimming removed 0 bases from V and 7 bases from J; junction bases left unmatched: 5. CDR3 nucleotides: TGTGCCAGCAGTTACTCGACAAGGGGGCTTGAAAAACTGTTTTTT. Its protein product is CASSYSTRGLEKLFF.

V gene TRBV9 combines with J gene TRBJ2-2; 11 nucleotides match TRBD2. V shed 4 bases and J 1 base; nucleotides not matched to a gene: 9. Germline CDR1 and CDR2: SGDLS and YYNGEE. This CDR3 comprises 18 residues. CDR3 nucleotides: TGTGCCAGCAGCCTTTTAGACCTAGCGGGGGGGAACACCGGGGAGCTGTTTTTT. This encodes CASSLLDLAGGNTGELFF.

The table lists this clone with a count of one. This chain uses TRBV4-1 with TRBJ1-2; 7 nucleotides match TRBD1. Trimming removed 6 bases from V and 1 base from J; junction bases left unmatched: 8. CDR1 is MGHRA and CDR2 is YSYEKL in the germline V gene. This CDR3 has 15 amino acids. The CDR3 reads CASRLRDSDNYGYTF. CDR3 coding DNA: TGCGCCAGCAGACTACGGGACAGCGATAACTATGGCTACACCTTC.

The chain carries TRBV5-8 and TRBJ1-1; D unclear. The CDR3 length is 13 residues. V lost 2 bases and J 1 base, leaving 6 bases between the germline ends. Germline V gene sequence: CDR1 SGHTS, CDR2 YDEGEE. The chain's CDR3 is CASSFRGNTEAFF. Written as DNA, the CDR3 is TGTGCCAGCAGCTTCCGAGGGAACACTGAAGCTTTCTTT.

This sequence joins TRBV5-6 and TRBJ2-7, with D possibly TRBD2 on 6 matching bases. V gave up 0 bases and J gave up 0 bases, with 10 bases separating them. Germline V gene data show CDR1 as SGHDT and CDR2 as YYEEEE. CDR3 size: 15 residues. CDR3 region: CASSLDGGVSYEQYF. The CDR3 bases are TGTGCCAGCAGCTTGGATGGCGGGGTCTCCTACGAGCAGTACTTC.

As for this clone: The junction departs from germline at one end; a sequencing error may be responsible. The chain couples TRBV7-9 to TRBJ1-1; 7 positions match TRBD1. There are 15 residues in the CDR3. CDR1 SEHNR and CDR2 FQNEAQ come from the germline V gene (reference sequence). DNA of the CDR3: TGTGCCAGCAGCTGGGGACAGTTTGGCGCTACTGGAGCTTTCTTT. Encoded protein: CASSWGQFGATGAFF. The full variable domain, rest sourced from reference TRBV7-9 and TRBJ1-1, is DTGVSQNPRHKITKRGQNVTFRCDPISEHNRLYWYRQTLGQGPEFLTYFQNEAQLEKSRLLSDRFSAERPKGSFSTLEIQRTEQGDSAMYLCASSWGQFGATGAFFGQGTRLTVV.

CDR3 residues: CATAGRDRVSGANVLTF. CDR3 DNA sequence: TGTGCCACCGCGGGGAGGGACAGGGTATCGGGGGCCAACGTCCTGACTTTC. The chain is built from TRBV19 and TRBJ2-6, with 9 bases matching TRBD1. CDR1 and CDR2 from the germline V gene are LNHDA and SQIVND (reference sequence). Germline trimming cut 10 bases from V and 4 bases from J; bases unmatched to any gene: 14. The CDR3 is 17 amino acids.

This clone occurred a few times. J is TRBJ1-4 and V is TRBV6-1; D call uncertain. Trimming removed 1 base from V and 10 bases from J, with 13 bases in between. This CDR3 is 14 amino acids long. Germline V gives CDR1 MNHNS, CDR2 SASEGT. CDR3 nucleotides: TGTGCCAGCAGTGAAGAGAGCCTCCGGGGAAAACTGTTTTTT. Translating gives CASSEESLRGKLFF.

V and J are TRBV19 and TRBJ1-5, with TRBD1 matching over 7 bases. Germline V gene lookup returns CDR1 LNHDA and CDR2 SQIVND (reference sequence). The CDR3 is made up of 16 amino acids. Trimming took 3 bases from V and 5 from J; bases not matched to a gene: 10. Here the CDR3 DNA reads TGTGCCAGTAGTATTCCCTTGGAGGGGGCATATCAGCCCCAGCATTTT. Translated, it gives CASSIPLEGAYQPQHF.

The V and J genes are TRBV6-5 and TRBJ1-5; TRBD1 is a possible D gene (6 bases). Trimming removed 6 bases from V and 12 bases from J, with 12 bases in between. Germline V gives CDR1 MNHEY, CDR2 SVGAGI. The CDR3 runs to 11 residues. The DNA of the CDR3 is TGTGCCAGCAGCTCCGGGGGGCGCCAGCATTTT. Protein sequence: CASSSGGRQHF.

CDR3 in DNA: TGTGCCAGCAGCATCACATTTGGAAACACCATATATTTT. It is translated as CASSITFGNTIYF. V usage is TRBV7-8 and J usage is TRBJ1-3; D remains ambiguous. This CDR3 spans 13 amino acids. Germline V CDR1 and CDR2: SGHVS, FQNEAQ. V lost 5 bases to trimming and J lost 3 bases, with 8 bases between them.

This clone was observed a handful of times. The chain has TRBV6-1 and TRBJ1-5; maybe TRBD1 (5 bases). V lost 3 bases, J lost 2 bases, and 14 bases lay in between. Germline V gene sequence: CDR1 MNHNS, CDR2 SASEGT. The CDR3 runs to 16 residues. Here the CDR3 DNA reads TGTGCCAGCAGTGACCCCAGGGCCTCAGGCAATCAGCCCCAGCATTTT. Translated: CASSDPRASGNQPQHF.

The CDR3 bases are TGTGCCAGCAGCATGGACAGGGTGTCCTACGAGCAGTACTTC. Its translation is CASSMDRVSYEQYF. This sequence joins TRBV21-1 and TRBJ2-7; TRBD1, the D gene given by the table, was not confirmed from the DNA. TRBV21-1 is assigned pseudogene status. The CDR3 covers 14 residues.

The rearrangement joins TRBV4-1 to TRBJ1-4; TRBD1 matches 8 bases. Trimming took 3 bases from V and 7 from J; bases not matched to a gene: 7. Germline V gene data show CDR1 as MGHRA and CDR2 as YSYEKL. The CDR3 is 15 amino acids. CDR3 bases: TGCGCCAGCAGCCACCCTCAGGGGGCTCCTGAAAAACTGTTTTTT. Translating gives CASSHPQGAPEKLFF.

This chain joins TRBV6-1 and TRBJ2-3; 9 bases match TRBD2. The CDR3 spans 16 residues. Unmatched junction bases numbered 10, after V lost 1 base and J lost 8 bases. Per the germline V gene, CDR1 is MNHNS and CDR2 is SASEGT. The CDR3 protein is CASSEVLAGRLSTQYF. The CDR3 DNA is TGTGCCAGCAGTGAAGTACTAGCGGGCAGGTTGAGTACGCAGTATTTT.

This chain uses TRBV2 with TRBJ2-3; 15 positions agree with TRBD2. The germline gives CDR1 SNHLY, CDR2 FYNNEI. After removal of 7 bases from V and 6 bases from J, the junction contained 5 bases not matched to a gene. The CDR3 consists of 15 residues. CDR3 sequence: CASKVGTSGRDTQYF. Written as DNA, the CDR3 is TGTGCCAGCAAGGTCGGGACTAGCGGGAGGGATACGCAGTATTTT.

This rearrangement joins TRBV4-3 to TRBJ2-1; 7 bases are shared with TRBD2. The germline gives CDR1 LGHNA, CDR2 YSLEER. This CDR3 is built from 14 residues. The J segment lost 10 bases and the V segment lost 2 bases, leaving 8 bases of the junction unmatched. CDR3 region: CASSQPTSIGEQFF. Written as DNA, the CDR3 is TGCGCCAGCAGCCAACCGACTAGCATCGGCGAGCAGTTCTTC.

The rearrangement links TRBV11-2 to TRBJ1-1, with 8 bases identical to TRBD1. V was clipped by 4 bases and J by 1 base; unmatched bases: 2. Germline values: CDR1 SGHAT, CDR2 FQNNGV. CDR3 length equals 14 residues. DNA for the CDR3: TGTGCCAGCAGCTGGACAGGGCGGAACACTGAAGCTTTCTTT. It codes for CASSWTGRNTEAFF.

This chain links TRBV11-2 with TRBJ2-5, with D maybe TRBD1 (6 bases). The CDR3 has 15 residues. V lost 1 base and J lost 2, with 11 bases in between. Germline V gene sequence: CDR1 SGHAT, CDR2 FQNNGV. The CDR3 sequence: CASSLVKGVQETQYF. Written as DNA, the CDR3 is TGTGCCAGCAGCTTAGTTAAGGGGGTTCAAGAGACCCAGTACTTC.

A few counts support this clone. V is TRBV6-5 and J is TRBJ1-2; 11 nucleotides line up with TRBD1. The CDR3 is made up of 13 amino acids. V gave up 9 bases and J gave up 5 bases; unmatched junction bases: 5. Germline values: CDR1 MNHEY, CDR2 SVGAGI. This CDR3 is CASGQGAGYGYTF. The CDR3 DNA follows: TGTGCCAGTGGACAGGGGGCGGGATATGGCTACACCTTC.

By share of the sample, this clone is medium-sized (0.01 to 0.1%). V is TRBV27 and J is TRBJ1-2, with D maybe TRBD1 (6 bases). There are 13 residues in the CDR3. Germline lookup yields CDR1 MNHEY and CDR2 SMNVEV (reference sequence). The V gene lost 2 bases and the J gene lost 7 bases, with 11 bases spanning the gap. CDR3 coding DNA: TGTGCCAGCAGTTTAGGTTCGACAGGTGGCTACACCTTC. This codes for CASSLGSTGGYTF.